Shown below are 6 T cell receptor beta chains from a single sample sequenced in a study of naive and memory T cell subsets. The library had UMIs added by 3' ligation of an oligonucleotide to TCR cDNA. Four PCR rounds used nested alpha and beta constant region primers plus the SP2 primer. TCRdb independently ran MiXCR on the 5' RACE reads; one entry per CDR3 protein. The sample records over 45,000 distinct CDR3 sequences, less than 10% being singletons. These receptors were taken from a female donor in good health.

This clonotype was detected only a few times. The gene calls are TRBV5-4 and TRBJ2-7; D may be TRBD1 or TRBD2 (5 bases each). Germline V lookup: CDR1 SGHNT, CDR2 YYREEE (reference sequence). The CDR3 has 15 amino acids. Trimming took off 7 bases at V and 0 bases at J, with 17 bases between the two ends. The chain's CDR3 is CASSPRDGSSYEQYF. CDR3 coding DNA: TGTGCCAGCTCTCCCCGGGACGGAAGCTCCTACGAGCAGTACTTC.

The table lists this clonotype with a few counts. The chain links TRBV7-4 to TRBJ1-1, with D uncertain. CDR3 length: 14 amino acids. The germline gives CDR1 SGHVT, CDR2 SQSDAQ. Trimming cost V 2 bases and J 1 base, with 8 bases left between them. In DNA form, the CDR3 reads TGTGCCAGCAGCTTATATCTATCGAACACTGAAGCTTTCTTT. Amino acids: CASSLYLSNTEAFF.

Ten or more counts support this clonotype. The rearrangement links TRBV6-2 or TRBV6-3 to TRBJ1-1; no clear D. Between the trimmed V and J ends, which lost 7 bases and 1 base, there was a span of 10 bases. Per the germline V gene, CDR1 is MNHEY and CDR2 is SVGEGT. The CDR3 covers 13 residues. In nucleotides, the CDR3 is TGTGCCAGCACAAGGTTTCCGAACACTGAAGCTTTCTTT. This encodes CASTRFPNTEAFF.

This chain joins TRBV7-2 and TRBJ2-5; D unresolved. The CDR3 contains 13 residues. The V gene's germline CDR1 is SGHTA and CDR2 FQGNSA. V dropped 2 bases and J dropped 8 bases, with 12 bases sitting between them. The CDR3: CASSLRDTQTQYF. The CDR3 nucleotides read TGTGCCAGCAGCTTACGAGACACCCAAACCCAGTACTTC.

This clonotype was found a few times. The chain carries TRBV7-3 and TRBJ2-3; TRBD2 matches at 7 bases. This CDR3 spans 14 amino acids. Germline loops: CDR1 SGHTA, CDR2 FQGTGA. J lost 6 bases, V lost 5 bases, and 8 bases had no gene match. CDR3 residues: CASSPGLVRDTQYF. The CDR3 DNA sequence: TGTGCCAGCAGCCCCGGACTAGTAAGGGATACGCAGTATTTT. Variable domain in full (rest from reference TRBV7-3 and TRBJ2-3): GAGVSQTPSNKVTEKGKYVELRCDPISGHTALYWYRQSLGQGPEFLIYFQGTGAADDSGLPNDRFFAVRPEGSVSTLKIQRTERGDSAVYLCASSPGLVRDTQYFGPGTRLTVL.

This chain connects TRBV30 to TRBJ1-6; D is undetermined. This CDR3 has 16 amino acids. Germline assignment: CDR1 GTSNPN and CDR2 SVGIG (reference sequence). V was shortened by 2 bases and J by 1 base, with 12 bases between the two germline ends. CDR3 protein: CAWSTGDRSYNSPLHF. In DNA, the CDR3 is TGTGCCTGGAGTACTGGGGATCGGTCCTATAATTCACCCCTCCACTTT.